The present T cell receptor (beta chain) was sequenced within a study of T cells in Graves' hyperthyroidism and ophthalmopathy. This clonotype showed up many times. The source material, RNA transcripts, was used to amplify TCR beta CDR3 regions. The study used the HTBI primer set for a first-round RT-PCR of the TCR CDR3. TCRdb independently ran MiXCR on the multiplex PCR reads; one entry per CDR3 protein. The table has about 560,000 distinct CDR3 sequences, 15% to 19% seen once; the top ten hold 6.5% to 8%. This clonotype was sampled from a woman aged 25 to 45 with Graves' hyperthyroidism. The sequencing sample was made of blood.

CDR3 sequence reads: CASSLRTSRGGRGYEQFF. The CDR3 bases are TGTGCCAGCAGTTTACGGACTAGCCGGGGGGGGAGGGGGTATGAGCAGTTCTTC. The chain is built from TRBV6-1 and TRBJ2-1; 8 nucleotides match TRBD2. V lost 5 bases to trimming and J lost 8 bases; unmatched junction nucleotides: 20. Germline V gene data show CDR1 as MNHNS and CDR2 as SASEGT. The CDR3 has 18 residues.